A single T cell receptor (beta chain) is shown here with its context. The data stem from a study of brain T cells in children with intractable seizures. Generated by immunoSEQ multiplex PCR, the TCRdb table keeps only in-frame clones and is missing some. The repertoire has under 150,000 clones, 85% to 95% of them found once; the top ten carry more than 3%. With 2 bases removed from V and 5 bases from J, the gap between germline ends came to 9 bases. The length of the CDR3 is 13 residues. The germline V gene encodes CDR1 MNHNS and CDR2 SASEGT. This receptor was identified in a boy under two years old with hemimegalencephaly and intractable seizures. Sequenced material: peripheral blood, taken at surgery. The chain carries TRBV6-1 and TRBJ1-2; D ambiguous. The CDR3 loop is CASSEKANYGYTF. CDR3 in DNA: TGTGCCAGCAGTGAAAAGGCCAATTATGGCTACACCTTC.